A selection of T cell receptor beta chains follows, all from one sample in a study of T cells in Graves' hyperthyroidism and ophthalmopathy. TCRdb passed the multiplex PCR reads through MiXCR, listing each CDR3 protein once. The sample contains 750,000 to 900,000 distinct CDR3 sequences, over 35% of which appear only once. Sample: blood. The receptors were gathered from a man between 18 and 35 years old with Graves' hyperthyroidism. CDR3s include the opening cysteine and the closing phenylalanine or tryptophan. The order of the fields is clone size, J gene, V gene, D gene, CDR3 DNA, CDR3 protein. The D gene is left open where the match is weak. Size values are once, few and many counts, or a class for expanded clones, and some rows have none.

>many|TRBJ2-2|TRBV29-1|.
TGCAGCGCCCAAGGTCCGGACAACACCGGGGAGCTGTTTTTT
CSAQGPDNTGELFF
>many|TRBJ1-2|TRBV2|TRBD1
TGTGCCATCGACAGGGGTGGCTATGGCTACACCTTC
CAIDRGGYGYTF
>.|TRBJ1-5|TRBV6-1|.
TGTGCCAGCAGAGCAGCATCCAGGTGGAGCAATCAGCCCCAGCATTTT
CASRAASRWSNQPQHF
>.|TRBJ1-4|TRBV9|TRBD1
TGTGCCAGCAGCTTCGGGGGACAGCTTAATGAAAAACTGTTTTTT
CASSFGGQLNEKLFF
>many|TRBJ2-5|TRBV15|.
TGTGCCACCAGTCATATTTGGGAGACCCAGTACTTC
CATSHIWETQYF
>many|TRBJ1-1|TRBV20-1|.
TGCAGTGCTAGAGATTTAGCAGGGTGGGCCACTGAAGCTTTCTTT
CSARDLAGWATEAFF
>many|TRBJ1-1|TRBV19|.
TGTGCCAGTAGTACAGGGGACGGGAACACTGAAGCTTTCTTT
CASSTGDGNTEAFF
>many|TRBJ2-7|TRBV7-9|.
TGTGCCAGCAGCTCGACCTACGAGCAGTACTTC
CASSSTYEQYF
>.|TRBJ1-1|TRBV7-6|.
TGTGCCAGCAGCCGCACTCTAGGGTATGACACTGAAGCTTTCTTT
CASSRTLGYDTEAFF
>many|TRBJ2-6|TRBV7-3|.
TGTGCCAGCAGCTTAAAGGGGCCTGGGGCCAACGTCCTGACTTTC
CASSLKGPGANVLTF
>.|TRBJ1-2|TRBV2|TRBD1
TGTGCCGTCCCACAGGGGGCTAAGGGATCGGGCTACACCTTC
CAVPQGAKGSGYTF
>.|TRBJ2-7|TRBV12-3/TRBV12-4|TRBD2
TGTGCCAGCAGATTAGCGGGATACTCCTACGAGCAGTACTTC
CASRLAGYSYEQYF
>.|TRBJ2-7|TRBV29-1|.
TGCAGCTTGGGGCCAGGCTACGAGCAGTACTTC
CSLGPGYEQYF
>.|TRBJ1-1|TRBV11-2|.
TGTGCCAGCGGCCCCGGCAGCATGAACACTGAAGCTTTCTTT
CASGPGSMNTEAFF
>.|TRBJ2-5|TRBV5-4|TRBD2
TGTGCCAGCAGCAATAGCGGGGAGGAGACCCAGTACTTC
CASSNSGEETQYF
>.|TRBJ1-5|TRBV2|.
TGTGCCAGCAGTGAGTTAGGCAGGAGGGGGCAGCCCCAGCATTTT
CASSELGRRGQPQHF
>.|TRBJ1-2|TRBV19|.
TGTGCCAGTACCTGGGGGGATGGCTACACCTTC
CASTWGDGYTF
>.|TRBJ2-3|TRBV19|.
TGTGCCAGTAGTATTGGTTCGGGCAGCACAGATACGCAGTATTTT
CASSIGSGSTDTQYF
>many|TRBJ2-5|TRBV25-1|TRBD1
TGTGCCAGCAGTGATGGGGACAGGCCCCTTCGGGAGACCCAGTACTTC
CASSDGDRPLRETQYF
>few|TRBJ1-5|TRBV10-3|TRBD1
TGTGCCACCGGGACAGGGTCGACCCAGCATTTT
CATGTGSTQHF
>.|TRBJ2-7|TRBV7-9|.
TGTGCCAGCAGCTTAGATGTGACAATCGAGCAGTACTTC
CASSLDVTIEQYF
>once|TRBJ1-1|TRBV3-1|.
TGTGCCAGCACCCGGGTACAGGGCGCTGAAGCTTTCTTT
CASTRVQGAEAFF
>.|TRBJ2-2|TRBV6-4|.
TGTGCCAGCAGTGACTCTGCGCGGTCGGCCGGGGAGCTGTTTTTT
CASSDSARSAGELFF
>.|TRBJ2-2|TRBV6-5|.
TGTGCCAGCAGTTTAGGGATGAACACCGGGGAGCTGTTTTTT
CASSLGMNTGELFF
>.|TRBJ2-7|TRBV20-1|TRBD1
TGCAGTGCTAGAGATGGGTCAGGGGGCGAGCAGTACTTC
CSARDGSGGEQYF
>many|TRBJ1-1|TRBV25-1|.
TGTGCCAGCAGTAGGGCGGGGGCGCGCACTGAAGCTTTCTTT
CASSRAGARTEAFF
>.|TRBJ1-5|TRBV20-1|TRBD1
TGCAAAGCAGGGGGTGGCAATCAGCCCCAGCATTTT
CKAGGGNQPQHF
>.|TRBJ2-7|TRBV20-1|TRBD1
TGCAGTGCTATGAGCAGGGGGCAGACGTACGAGCAGTACTTC
CSAMSRGQTYEQYF
>once|TRBJ1-4|TRBV10-2|TRBD1
TGCGCCAGCAGTCCTACCGGGACAGTGGTGAAACTGTTTTTT
CASSPTGTVVKLFF
>many|TRBJ1-1|TRBV9|TRBD1
TGTGCCAGCAGCCGGGGACAGATGAACACTGAAGCTTTCTTT
CASSRGQMNTEAFF
>few|TRBJ1-4|TRBV20-1|TRBD1
TGCAGTGCTTTTCCAGGGGGCGCGTACGAAAAACTGTTTTTT
CSAFPGGAYEKLFF
>many|TRBJ2-5|TRBV10-3|.
TGTGCCATCAGTGAGAACAGGACCGGGGGAGAGACCCAGTACTTC
CAISENRTGGETQYF
>.|TRBJ1-5|TRBV12-3/TRBV12-4|TRBD1
TGTGCCAGCAGTTTAAGGCCGAGCAGGGGGCATCAGCCCCAGCATTTT
CASSLRPSRGHQPQHF
>few|TRBJ1-1|TRBV12-3/TRBV12-4|TRBD1
TGTGCCACCTCGCTCGGACAGGGGGCCTCAGAAGCTTTCTTT
CATSLGQGASEAFF